This T cell receptor beta chain appears in the sequencing data of a study of T cell responses to AZD1222 COVID-19 vaccine. Details on this clone: The antigen remains unidentified.

Study-level results: Females made up more of the donors, who were largely white British, and clonal diversity may have come out too low. Receipt of two AZD1222 doses was followed by a rise in Spike-specific TCR breadth and depth.

Data came from immunoSEQ multiplex PCR; TCRdb stores just in-frame clones and leaves some out. The sample yields about 120,000 clones, approximately 83% seen once. Germline V lookup: CDR1 SGHDT, CDR2 YYEEEE. The CDR3 runs to 15 residues. V lost 4 bases and J lost 0, with 10 bases in between. The specimen was peripheral blood, collected on day 0 of AZD1222 vaccination. The chain combines TRBV5-6 with TRBJ2-2; tentatively, D is TRBD1 or TRBD2 (6 bases each). This TCR derives from an adult in good health. The DNA for the CDR3 is TGTGCCAGCAGCCTGAGGGGGGCGAACACCGGGGAGCTGTTTTTT. Translating gives CASSLRGANTGELFF.